A selection of T cell receptor beta chains follows, all from one sample in a study of monozygotic twins with inflammatory bowel disease. With the 5' RACE reads reprocessed, TCRdb shows one record per CDR3 protein and no DNA. The sample shows 140,000 to 150,000 distinct CDR3 sequences, and 1% to 1.5% sits with its ten largest clones. The sequencing sample was made of blood. The receptor source for this set is a human donor with ulcerative colitis or Crohn's disease, or a healthy co-twin of an affected twin (not recorded which). Both conserved end residues are part of each CDR3.

>TRBV12-3/TRBV12-4|TRBJ2-3
CATGGSTDTQYF
>TRBV5-1|TRBJ2-3
CASSMTGGNTQYF
>TRBV25-1|TRBJ2-7
CASTQTGAYEQYF
>TRBV29-1|TRBJ2-7
CSVGQGRYYEQYF
>TRBV28|TRBJ2-4
CASSFQRNKNIQYF
>TRBV20-1|TRBJ2-4
CSGRDRGPKNIQYF
>TRBV6-6|TRBJ1-4
CASSYSEKLFF
>TRBV5-1|TRBJ2-2
CASTDVGVGENTGELFF
>TRBV4-2|TRBJ2-2
CASSYGTGKYGELFF
>TRBV4-2|TRBJ2-7
CASSRREGVGNEQYF
>TRBV7-6|TRBJ2-1
CASSLGAGLNEQFF
>TRBV5-1|TRBJ1-4
CASSSTGALNEKLFF
>TRBV24-1|TRBJ2-3
CATSGTAGSTDTQYF
>TRBV7-3|TRBJ2-1
CSSSTSGRTVDEQFF
>TRBV20-1|TRBJ1-2
CSPDRGDYGYTF
>TRBV2|TRBJ1-2
CASSTLRGGVNGYTF
>TRBV30|TRBJ1-5
CAWSGQDPGAQHF
>TRBV18|TRBJ1-5
CASSPQGARNQPQHF
>TRBV5-8|TRBJ2-1
CASSFTGDYKDEQFF
>TRBV12-3/TRBV12-4|TRBJ2-5
CASSRWETQYF
>TRBV5-1|TRBJ2-2
CASSLVSGTGELFF
>TRBV12-3/TRBV12-4|TRBJ1-1
CASSLGQGPNTEAFF
>TRBV20-1|TRBJ2-1
CSASGNFRTSGHNEQFF
>TRBV27|TRBJ2-7
CASRLRFGTVEGPPSYEQYF
>TRBV7-3|TRBJ2-3
CASSGTTDTQYF
>TRBV18|TRBJ1-5
CASSRTGQPSNQPQHF
>TRBV19|TRBJ1-5
CASRAGDQPQHF
>TRBV12-3/TRBV12-4|TRBJ2-7
CASSFDPSGIGEQYF
>TRBV6-1|TRBJ1-1
CAGEGRTYVYEAFF
>TRBV5-1|TRBJ1-4
CASSLALGIEKLFF
>TRBV7-9|TRBJ2-5
CASSLADPGTINF
>TRBV5-6|TRBJ2-3
CASSLGIGRDPDTQYF
>TRBV5-6|TRBJ1-2
CASSSTNYGYTF
>TRBV2|TRBJ2-5
CASSETVRETQYF
>TRBV29-1|TRBJ1-1
CSVRSGNTEAFF
>TRBV28|TRBJ2-4
CVSSLPQTNIQYF
>TRBV19|TRBJ2-4
CASILPGKNIQYF
>TRBV7-2|TRBJ1-5
CASSATRGNQPQHF
>TRBV6-2/TRBV6-3|TRBJ1-5
CASSPWGRFDQPQHF
>TRBV6-5|TRBJ2-7
CASISYSYEQYF
>TRBV7-2|TRBJ2-1
CASSPSGLSSYNEQFF
>TRBV24-1|TRBJ1-2
CATRAGTDGYTF
>TRBV7-7|TRBJ2-1
CASSPRLAAEQFF
>TRBV18|TRBJ2-7
CASSPPTSGRSYEQYF
>TRBV20-1|TRBJ2-7
CSVNGNRLFEDEQYF
>TRBV20-1|TRBJ2-1
CSAGDRGHIPFF
>TRBV5-5|TRBJ1-5
CASSPGTANQPQHF
>TRBV12-3/TRBV12-4|TRBJ1-2
CASSLTGLYGYTF
>TRBV6-1|TRBJ2-7
CASYKTSGSYEQYF
>TRBV12-3/TRBV12-4|TRBJ1-1
CASNPGGWGNTEAFF
>TRBV20-1|TRBJ1-5
CSAEGSPSNQPQHF
>TRBV11-2|TRBJ1-1
CASTDALAHGEAFF
>TRBV5-1|TRBJ2-1
CASSPGLAGTSSYNEQFF